This record looks at one T cell receptor (beta chain) sequence and its context. This clonotype came up many times. Its cognate antigen has yet to be identified. No qualities accompany the bases; no much larger clone lies one base away. According to the study, the label for this sample's treatment or condition signals: allogeneic hematopoietic cell transplantation with graft depleted of TCRalphabeta T cells and CD19 B cells. Transplant recipients were children who received TCRalphabeta/CD19-depleted allogeneic hematopoietic cell grafts. CDR1 DFQATT and CDR2 SNEGSKA are derived from the germline V gene (reference sequence). From its cysteine to its phenylalanine, the CDR3 spans 15 amino acids. Here the CDR3 DNA is all that survives: 45 bases in frame from base 1. Trimming takes 0 bases off V and 7 bases off J; junction bases not matched to a gene: 5. The method behind the library was PCR. Sequencer: Illumina HiSeq 2500. TCR libraries were prepared with molecular barcoding, using unique molecular identifiers to normalize TCRbeta repertoire quantification. The public reads were reanalyzed by TCRdb: fastp trimming at Q25, MiXCR alignment, in-frame beta chains only. A single entry per CDR3 protein holds the most common genes and DNA from its merged rows. The sample includes about 280,000 distinct CDR3 sequences, with 11% observed a single time. The ten largest clones represent roughly a quarter of the sample.

These data are taken from a study of T-cell reconstitution after alpha-beta-depleted transplantation in children (dated by TCRdb to the mid-2010s). Regarding the research as a whole: T-cell immune reconstitution after TCRalphabeta/CD19-depleted allogeneic hematopoietic cell transplantation in children was quantitatively tracked in the study by means of TCR repertoire profiling. Paper-wide results and their limitations: Hyperexpanded clone frequencies declined over subsequent months; after one year, T-cell counts and TCRbeta diversity were mostly attributed to newly produced T cells. The high TCRbeta diversity at day 60 in some patients was ascribed to recipient T cells and intrathymic progenitors that had survived conditioning. About two months after transplant, the apparently early recovery of alphabetaT-cell counts reportedly depended on just several hundred clones that had expanded rapidly and came from non-depleted graft cells.

The TCR originated in a male patient between 2 and 10 years old who had a stem cell transplant for chronic granulomatous disease, so the T cells may come from the graft donor. The sequence links TRBV20-1 to TRBJ2-1; TRBD2 agrees with 11 junctional bases. Here the sequenced sample was peripheral blood, taken 180 days after TCRalphabeta/CD19-depleted stem cell transplant. The encoded CDR3 is CSARDVSSGRNEQFF. The nucleotide sequence reads TGCAGTGCTAGAGATGTTTCTAGCGGGAGGAATGAGCAGTTCTTC.